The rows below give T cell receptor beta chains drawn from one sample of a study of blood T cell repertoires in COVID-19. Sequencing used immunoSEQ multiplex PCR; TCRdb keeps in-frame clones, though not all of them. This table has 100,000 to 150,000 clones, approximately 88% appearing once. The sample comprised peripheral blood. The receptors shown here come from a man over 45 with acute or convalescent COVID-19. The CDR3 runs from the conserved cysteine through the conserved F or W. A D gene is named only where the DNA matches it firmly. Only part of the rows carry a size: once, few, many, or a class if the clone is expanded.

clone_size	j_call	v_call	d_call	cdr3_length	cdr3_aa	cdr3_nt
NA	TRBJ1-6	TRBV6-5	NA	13	CASRRSYNSPLHF	TGTGCCAGCAGACGGAGTTATAATTCACCCCTCCACTTT
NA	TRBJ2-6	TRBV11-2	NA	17	CASSSGPAGAGANVLTF	TGTGCCAGCAGCTCCGGGCCCGCAGGGGCTGGGGCCAACGTCCTGACTTTC
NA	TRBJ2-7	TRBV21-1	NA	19	CASSTTGLAQPNGPYEQYF	TGTGCCAGCAGCACGACGGGACTAGCGCAACCGAATGGGCCCTACGAGCAGTACTTC
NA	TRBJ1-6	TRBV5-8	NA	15	CASSYSRSYNSPLHF	TGTGCCAGCAGCTACAGTCGCTCCTATAATTCACCCCTCCACTTT
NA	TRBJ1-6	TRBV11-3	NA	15	CASSLGRGRNSPLHF	TGTGCCAGCAGCTTAGGCAGGGGACGTAATTCACCCCTCCACTTT
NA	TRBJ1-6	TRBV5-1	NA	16	CASSLATVSSGSPLHF	TGCGCCAGCAGCTTGGCGACAGTCTCTTCAGGATCACCCCTCCACTTT
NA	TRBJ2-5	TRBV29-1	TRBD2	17	CSVDSASGSYGLETQYF	TGCAGCGTTGATTCGGCTAGCGGGAGTTACGGCCTAGAGACCCAGTACTTC
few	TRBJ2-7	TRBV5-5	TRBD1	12	CASSTDRVWQYF	TGTGCCAGCAGCACAGACAGGGTGTGGCAGTACTTC
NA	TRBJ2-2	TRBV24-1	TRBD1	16	CATSDARTGDTGELFF	TGTGCCACCAGTGATGCCAGGACAGGGGACACCGGGGAGCTGTTTTTT
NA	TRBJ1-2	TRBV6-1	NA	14	CASSDAGSNYGYTF	TGTGCCAGCAGTGATGCAGGGTCTAACTATGGCTACACCTTC
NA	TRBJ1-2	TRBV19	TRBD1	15	CASSFKGAANYGYTF	TGTGCCAGTAGTTTTAAGGGGGCAGCTAACTATGGCTACACCTTC
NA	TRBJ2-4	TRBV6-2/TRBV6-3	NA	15	CASSSLRGLRNIQYF	TGTGCCAGCAGTTCCCTCCGTGGTTTGAGGAACATTCAGTACTTC
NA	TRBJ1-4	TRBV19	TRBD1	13	CASSTDREEKLFF	TGTGCCAGTAGTACGGACAGGGAGGAAAAACTGTTTTTT
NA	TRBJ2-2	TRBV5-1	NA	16	CASSFNRGSAIGELFF	TGCGCCAGCAGCTTTAATCGGGGGTCCGCCATCGGGGAGCTGTTTTTT
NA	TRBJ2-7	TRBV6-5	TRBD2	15	CATRALTSGSTEQYF	TGTGCCACAAGGGCCCTGACTAGCGGGAGTACCGAGCAGTACTTC
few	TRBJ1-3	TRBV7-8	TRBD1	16	CASSDPTGDSGNTIYF	TGTGCCAGCAGTGATCCTACAGGGGACTCTGGAAACACCATATATTTT
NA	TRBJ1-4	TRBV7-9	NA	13	CASSLKAGAVLFF	TGTGCCAGCAGCTTAAAGGCGGGGGCTGTGCTGTTTTTT
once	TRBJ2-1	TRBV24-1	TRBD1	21	CATSDFPRQGAARNLYNEQFF	TGTGCCACCAGTGATTTCCCGAGACAGGGGGCAGCCAGAAACCTATACAATGAGCAGTTCTTC
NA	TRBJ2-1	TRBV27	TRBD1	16	CASSHISGTGDNEQFF	TGTGCCAGCAGTCACATTTCCGGGACAGGAGACAATGAGCAGTTCTTC
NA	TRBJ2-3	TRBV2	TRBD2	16	CASSEALLAGADTQYF	TGTGCCAGCAGTGAAGCACTACTAGCGGGAGCAGATACGCAGTATTTT
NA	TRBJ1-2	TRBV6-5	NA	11	CASSSTGGYTF	TGTGCCAGCAGTTCTACAGGGGGCTACACCTTC
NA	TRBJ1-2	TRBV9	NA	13	CASSPDTNYGYTF	TGTGCCAGCAGCCCAGACACTAACTATGGCTACACCTTC
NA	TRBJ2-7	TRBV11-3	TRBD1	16	CASSGRTGTGVYEQYF	TGTGCCAGCAGCGGGAGGACAGGGACGGGTGTTTACGAGCAGTACTTC
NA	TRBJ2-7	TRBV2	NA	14	CASSNTATDYEQYF	TGTGCCAGCAGTAATACAGCGACAGACTACGAGCAGTACTTC
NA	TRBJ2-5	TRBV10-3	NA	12	CAISDREETQYF	TGTGCCATCAGTGACAGGGAAGAGACCCAGTACTTC
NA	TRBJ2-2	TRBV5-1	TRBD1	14	CASSGQGATGELFF	TGCGCCAGCAGCGGTCAGGGGGCAACCGGGGAGCTGTTTTTT
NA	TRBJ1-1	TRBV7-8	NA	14	CASSVKLSNTEAFF	TGTGCCAGCAGCGTGAAACTTTCAAACACTGAAGCTTTCTTT
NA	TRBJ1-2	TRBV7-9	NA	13	CASSLAGAYGYTF	TGTGCCAGCAGCTTAGCGGGGGCTTATGGCTACACCTTC
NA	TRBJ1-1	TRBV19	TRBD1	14	CASETGGLLAEAFF	TGTGCCAGTGAAACAGGGGGCCTGCTCGCTGAAGCTTTCTTT
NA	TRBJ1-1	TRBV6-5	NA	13	CASSYLRGTEAFF	TGTGCCAGCAGTTACTTGAGGGGGACTGAAGCTTTCTTT
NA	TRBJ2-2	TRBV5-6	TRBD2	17	CASSSGTSGRWAGELFF	TGTGCCAGCAGCTCCGGGACTAGCGGGAGATGGGCCGGGGAGCTGTTTTTT
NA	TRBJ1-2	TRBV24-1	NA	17	CATSDLQDREYWAGYTF	TGTGCCACCAGTGATTTGCAGGATCGGGAATACTGGGCTGGCTACACCTTC
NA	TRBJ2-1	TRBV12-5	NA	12	CATSDTYNEQFF	TGTGCTACTTCGGACACTTACAATGAGCAGTTCTTC
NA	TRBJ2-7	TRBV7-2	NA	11	CASSPKYEQYF	TGTGCCAGCAGCCCTAAATACGAGCAGTACTTC
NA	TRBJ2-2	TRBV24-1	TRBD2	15	CATRSHGEGLGELFF	TGTGCCACCAGATCCCATGGGGAGGGCCTCGGGGAGCTGTTTTTT
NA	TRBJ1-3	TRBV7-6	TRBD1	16	CASSSYRDSSGNTIYF	TGTGCCAGCAGCTCCTACCGGGACAGCTCTGGAAACACCATATATTTT
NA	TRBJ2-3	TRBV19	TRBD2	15	CASTSASGSWDTQYF	TGTGCCAGTACCTCCGCTAGCGGGAGTTGGGATACGCAGTATTTT
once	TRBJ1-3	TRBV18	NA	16	CASSPVGGARGNTIYF	TGTGCCAGCTCACCCGTCGGGGGGGCAAGAGGAAACACCATATATTTT
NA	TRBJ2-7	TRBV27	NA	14	CASIGGYSLSEQYF	TGTGCCAGCATTGGGGGGTACTCCCTCTCCGAGCAGTACTTC
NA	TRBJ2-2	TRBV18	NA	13	CASSLVTAGELFF	TGTGCCAGCTCACTTGTTACAGCCGGGGAGCTGTTTTTT
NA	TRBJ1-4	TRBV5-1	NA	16	CASSLAAGPTNEKLFF	TGCGCCAGCAGCTTGGCGGCAGGGCCAACTAATGAAAAACTGTTTTTT